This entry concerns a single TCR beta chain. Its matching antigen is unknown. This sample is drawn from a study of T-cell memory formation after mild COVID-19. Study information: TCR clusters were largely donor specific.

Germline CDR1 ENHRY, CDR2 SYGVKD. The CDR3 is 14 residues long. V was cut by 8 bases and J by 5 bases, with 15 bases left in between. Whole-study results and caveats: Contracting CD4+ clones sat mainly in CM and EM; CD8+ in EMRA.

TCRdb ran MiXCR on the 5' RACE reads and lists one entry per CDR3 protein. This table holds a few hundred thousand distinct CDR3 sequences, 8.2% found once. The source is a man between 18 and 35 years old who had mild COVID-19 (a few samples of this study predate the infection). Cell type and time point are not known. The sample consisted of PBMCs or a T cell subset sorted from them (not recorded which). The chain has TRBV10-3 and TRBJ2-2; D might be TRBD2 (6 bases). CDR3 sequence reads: CAIFGGTGTGELFF. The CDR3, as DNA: TGTGCCATCTTCGGGGGTACGGGGACCGGGGAGCTGTTTTTT.